This TCR beta chain was sequenced for a study of OX40 agonist ivuxolimab in advanced cancers. Germline lookup yields CDR1 KGHSH and CDR2 LQKENI. V shed 4 bases, J shed 4 bases, and the junction held 7 bases outside the gene matches. The CDR3 has 15 amino acids. TCRdb's copy holds only in-frame clones and misses some; the assay was immunoSEQ multiplex PCR. Altogether approximately 130,000 clones are present, 75% to 95% being singletons, with the ten largest covering 1.1%. This receptor was obtained from an adult with an advanced solid tumor such as melanoma, head and neck, liver or kidney cancer. Here the sequenced sample was CD4+ or CD8+ T cells sorted from blood, taken in a trial of the OX40 agonist ivuxolimab. The rearrangement links TRBV18 to TRBJ1-5; 7 nucleotides match TRBD1. The CDR3, as DNA: TGTGCCAGCTCACTAGCCGGGACAGTGAATCAGCCCCAGCATTTT. Translated, it gives CASSLAGTVNQPQHF.